The 20 T cell receptor beta chains in this list originate from one sample, sequenced in a study of blood T cells in healthy people across ages. The use of a sample-barcoded 5' primer and a J-beta primer mix characterized a second PCR of roughly 6 to 12 cycles. TCRdb re-analysed the 5' RACE reads in MiXCR, keeping a single row per CDR3 protein. The sample has about 1.1 million distinct CDR3 sequences, 30% to 40% seen once; the top ten hold about an eighth. The sample comprised blood. The source is a young man in good health.

This chain connects TRBV19 to TRBJ2-1; TRBD1 is a possible D gene (5 bases). The CDR3 runs 14 residues. V lost 4 bases and J 5 bases, leaving 12 bases between the germline ends. CDR1 LNHDA and CDR2 SQIVND come from the germline V gene (reference sequence). CDR3 nucleotide sequence: TGTGCCAGTAGTAAGGCAGGGTTTGACAATGAGCAGTTCTTC. Translating it yields CASSKAGFDNEQFF.

The rearrangement uses TRBV7-8 and TRBJ2-7, with D possibly matching TRBD1 (5 bases). This CDR3 has 15 residues. V was shortened by 5 bases and J by 0 bases, with 14 bases between the two germline ends. The germline V gene encodes CDR1 SGHVS and CDR2 FQNEAQ. For the CDR3, the DNA is TGTGCCAGCAGCCTTGGACACTCCAACTCCTACGAGCAGTACTTC. It codes for CASSLGHSNSYEQYF.

This clonotype was observed a handful of times. This chain joins TRBV30 and TRBJ2-3, with 10 positions matching TRBD2. The V gene end was trimmed by 8 bases and the J gene end by 6 bases; junction bases not matched to a gene: 14. The CDR3 has 15 residues. Per germline, CDR1 GTSNPN and CDR2 SVGIG (reference sequence). CDR3 protein: CAGNLGLAGADTQYF. In nucleotides, the CDR3 is TGTGCCGGAAACCTGGGGCTAGCGGGGGCTGATACGCAGTATTTT. Complete variable domain (other parts from reference TRBV30 and TRBJ2-3): SQTIHQWPATLVQPVGSPLSLECTVEGTSNPNLYWYRQAAGRGLQLLFYSVGIGQISSEVPQNLSASRPQDRQFILSSKKLLLSDSGFYLCAGNLGLAGADTQYFGPGTRLTVL.

V gene TRBV7-2 combines with J gene TRBJ1-6; D is uncertain. Trimming removed 3 bases at V and 9 bases at J, with 12 bases between. Germline V gives CDR1 SGHTA, CDR2 FQGNSA. This CDR3 has 14 amino acids. CDR3 in DNA: TGTGCCAGCAGCTTCGCGGCGACGGGTTCACCCCTCCACTTT. It is translated as CASSFAATGSPLHF.

With respect to this clonotype: A junction boundary mismatches the germline segment, possibly from a read error. CDR3 in amino acids: CAGSPEDRVIYGYTF. DNA of the CDR3: TGTGCCGGCAGCCCCGAGGACAGGGTTATCTATGGCTACACCTTC. This chain joins TRBV7-9 and TRBJ1-2, with 8 bases matching TRBD1. The germline CDR1 and CDR2 sequences are SEHNR and FQNEAQ (reference sequence). The CDR3 length is 15 residues. The variable domain in full, completed from reference TRBV7-9 and TRBJ1-2, reads DTGVSQNPRHKITKRGQNVTFRCDPISEHNRLYWYRQTLGQGPEFLTYFQNEAQLEKSRLLSDRFSAERPKGSFSTLEIQRTEQGDSAMYLCAGSPEDRVIYGYTFGSGTRLTVV.

The chain employs TRBV6-6 and TRBJ2-5; D uncertain. Germline V gene lookup returns CDR1 MNHNY and CDR2 SVGAGI (reference sequence). The CDR3 covers 12 residues. V was trimmed by 6 bases and J by 9 bases, leaving 14 bases between them. CDR3 DNA sequence: TGTGCCAGCAGCAGAGGTCTTGCGGCCCAGTACTTC. Translated, it gives CASSRGLAAQYF.

Worth noting for this clonotype: One end of the junction fails to match germline, which may point to a read error. CDR3 in DNA: TGTGCCAACAGCTTAGGAGGGTCGAACTACGAGCAGTACTTC. Its translation: CANSLGGSNYEQYF. The rearrangement uses TRBV7-6 and TRBJ2-7; D is possibly TRBD2 (6 bases). Looked up from germline, CDR1 is SGHVS and CDR2 is FNYEAQ. This CDR3 spans 14 amino acids.

The CDR3 reads CSATSTGDLEAFF. The CDR3 bases are TGCAGTGCTACCTCGACAGGGGACCTTGAAGCTTTCTTT. This sequence joins TRBV20-1 and TRBJ1-1; 8 bases agree with TRBD1. From germline, CDR1 is DFQATT and CDR2 SNEGSKA (reference sequence). Trimming took 4 bases from V and 7 from J; bases not matched to a gene: 8. The CDR3 is 13 residues long.

In its sample, this clonotype was seen once. This sequence joins TRBV10-3 and TRBJ2-5; D unclear. Judging by the DNA end, TRBJ2-1 fits better; the J call may be wrong. The CDR3 has 11 amino acids. The V gene's germline CDR1 is ENHRY and CDR2 SYGVKD. The CDR3: CAIGSQETQFF. For the CDR3, the DNA is TGTGCCATCGGGTCTCAAGAGACCCAGTTCTTC.

This clonotype was found a few times. This chain connects TRBV20-1 to TRBJ1-5, with a possible D match to TRBD1 (5 bases). The CDR3 totals 16 residues. Germline CDR1 is DFQATT and CDR2 is SNEGSKA (reference sequence). Trimming took off 0 bases at V and 2 bases at J, with 14 bases between the two ends. The CDR3 DNA reads TGCAGTGCTAGAGATTCCAGGGCTTTGGGCAATCAGCCCCAGCATTTT. Encoded protein: CSARDSRALGNQPQHF.

This clonotype was found a few times. The chain recombines TRBV5-5 with TRBJ2-3, with D perhaps matching TRBD1 or TRBD2 (6 bases each). CDR1 is SGHKS, CDR2 YYEKEE, per germline (reference sequence). CDR3 length: 16 amino acids. Deletions cut 5 bases from V and 3 bases from J, with 19 bases between. The CDR3 protein is CASSTTPGAGTDTQYF. The CDR3 nucleotides are TGTGCCAGCAGTACTACACCAGGGGCGGGGACAGATACGCAGTATTTT.

This clonotype was observed many times. The chain uses TRBV7-9 and TRBJ1-2; 9 bases are shared with TRBD1. The CDR3 runs to 14 residues. The V gene end was trimmed by 5 bases and the J gene end by 4 bases; junction bases not matched to a gene: 5. CDR1 is SEHNR and CDR2 is FQNEAQ in the germline V gene (reference sequence). CDR3 bases: TGTGCCAGCAGCGTGGGACAGGGCCTCTATGGCTACACCTTC. Protein product: CASSVGQGLYGYTF.

The sample holds a few counts of this clonotype. The chain employs TRBV6-2 or TRBV6-3 and TRBJ1-2; D gene ambiguous. The CDR3 has 15 amino acids. The V gene lost 0 bases and the J gene lost 2 bases, with 10 bases spanning the gap. Looked up from germline, CDR1 is MNHEY and CDR2 is SVGEGT. The CDR3, as DNA: TGTGCCAGCAGTTACTCGAAGCACGGGAACTATGGCTACACCTTC. As protein: CASSYSKHGNYGYTF.

The rearrangement uses TRBV7-9 and TRBJ2-1; TRBD1 matches 7 bases. Germline-derived CDR1 and CDR2 are SEHNR and FQNEAQ (reference sequence). V lost 5 bases, J lost 0 bases, and 10 bases stayed unmatched. CDR3 length equals 17 residues. The CDR3 loop reads CASSGTPGQSSYNEQFF. As DNA, the CDR3 is TGTGCCAGCAGCGGGACCCCGGGACAGAGCTCCTACAATGAGCAGTTCTTC.

This rearrangement joins TRBV27 to TRBJ2-7, with 7 positions matching TRBD1. CDR3 length: 16 amino acids. With V trimmed by 5 bases and J by 0 bases, 10 bases remained unmatched. Germline-derived CDR1 and CDR2 are MNHEY and SMNVEV (reference sequence). The CDR3 DNA reads TGTGCCAGCAGTAGACTTGGGACAGCGAACTCCTACGAGCAGTACTTC. Translating it yields CASSRLGTANSYEQYF.

This clonotype appeared a few times. The V gene is TRBV2, the J gene TRBJ2-3, with D tentatively TRBD2 (5 bases). This CDR3 region has 16 residues. The germline V gene encodes CDR1 SNHLY and CDR2 FYNNEI. The ends were cut back, 3 bases at V and 1 base at J, with 14 bases in the middle. This CDR3 is CASSEWVASRTDTQYF. The DNA for the CDR3 is TGTGCCAGCAGTGAGTGGGTAGCGAGTCGCACAGATACGCAGTATTTT.

V usage is TRBV15 and J usage is TRBJ1-4; 7 nucleotides align to TRBD1. Trimming removed 3 bases from V and 4 bases from J; junction bases left unmatched: 8. CDR3 size: 16 residues. The germline gives CDR1 LNHNV, CDR2 YYDKDF (reference sequence). As DNA, the CDR3 is TGTGCCACCAGCAGGGCCCCGGGACAGCATAATGAAAAACTGTTTTTT. This translates into CATSRAPGQHNEKLFF.

This clonotype was observed a single time. The CDR3 DNA is TGCAGTGCTAGAGGTCCTCATTTATTAGCTAGCGGGGGGCATAGGCAAGAGACCCAGTACTTC. It is translated as CSARGPHLLASGGHRQETQYF. The V and J genes are TRBV20-1 and TRBJ2-7, with TRBD2 matching 11 bases. The DNA end favors TRBJ2-5, so the J call may be wrong. CDR1 DFQATT and CDR2 SNEGSKA come from the germline V gene (reference sequence). The CDR3 length is 21 residues.

This clonotype was seen a few times. The gene calls are TRBV11-3 and TRBJ2-3, with D perhaps TRBD2 (6 bases). From germline, CDR1 is SGHNT and CDR2 YENEEA. This CDR3 is built from 13 residues. Trimming removed 5 bases at V and 4 bases at J, with 10 bases between. This CDR3 reads CASSTGTPDTQYF. The CDR3 bases are TGTGCCAGCAGCACCGGGACTCCAGATACGCAGTATTTT. The whole variable domain, remainder taken from reference TRBV11-3 and TRBJ2-3, is EAGVVQSPRYKIIEKKQPVAFWCNPISGHNTLYWYLQNLGQGPELLIRYENEEAVDDSQLPKDRFSAERLKGVDSTLKIQPAELGDSAVYLCASSTGTPDTQYFGPGTRLTVL.

The chain employs TRBV6-6 and TRBJ2-3; D may correspond to TRBD1 or TRBD2 (6 bases each). Germline V gene lookup returns CDR1 MNHNY and CDR2 SVGAGI (reference sequence). Trimming took 6 bases from V and 6 from J, leaving 16 bases between them. The CDR3 contains 14 residues. Here the CDR3 reads CASRIEFGGDTQYF. DNA for the CDR3: TGTGCCAGCAGGATCGAGTTCGGGGGCGATACGCAGTATTTT.